The 25 T cell receptor beta chains below come from one sample, sequenced in a study of cytomegalovirus exposure and HLA in healthy donors. A multiplex PCR was run with 60 Vbeta primers and 13 Jbeta primers. The protocol was immunoSEQ multiplex PCR, while the TCRdb copy is restricted to in-frame clones and leaves out a portion. The data show 250,000 to 350,000 clones, with roughly 80% seen just once and about 0.28% held by the top ten. Sequenced: PBMCs. These receptors were collected from a girl aged 2-10 years in good health and CMV-seronegative.

This chain uses TRBV27 with TRBJ2-5, with 7 bases fitting TRBD1. CDR1 is MNHEY, CDR2 SMNVEV, per germline (reference sequence). V was clipped by 3 bases and J by 4 bases; unmatched bases: 2. The CDR3 sequence is 13 residues long. The CDR3 DNA reads TGTGCCAGCAGTTTGGCAGGGGGAGAGACCCAGTACTTC. It is translated as CASSLAGGETQYF.

The gene calls are TRBV19 and TRBJ2-2, with TRBD2 matching over 11 bases. CDR1 is LNHDA and CDR2 is SQIVND in the germline V gene (reference sequence). V was clipped by 9 bases and J by 1 base; unmatched bases: 10. This CDR3 has 17 amino acids. CDR3 loop: CASNHRGTSGNTGELFF. As DNA, the CDR3 is TGTGCCAGCAACCACAGGGGGACTAGCGGGAACACCGGGGAGCTGTTTTTT.

This chain links TRBV15 with TRBJ1-2; D gene unclear. V lost 1 base, J lost 5 bases, and 11 bases lay in between. The CDR3 totals 14 residues. Germline V gene data show CDR1 as LNHNV and CDR2 as YYDKDF (reference sequence). The CDR3 protein is CATSRVGQIYGYTF. The CDR3 DNA sequence: TGTGCCACCAGCAGAGTTGGTCAGATTTATGGCTACACCTTC.

The chain combines TRBV6-5 with TRBJ2-3; 10 bases align to TRBD2. The V gene end was trimmed by 0 bases and the J gene end by 1 base; junction bases not matched to a gene: 1. The CDR3 spans 16 residues. CDR1 is MNHEY and CDR2 is SVGAGI in the germline V gene. The CDR3 loop is CASSYSAGGGTDTQYF. CDR3 nucleotide sequence: TGTGCCAGCAGTTACTCAGCGGGGGGGGGCACAGATACGCAGTATTTT.

V usage is TRBV18 and J usage is TRBJ2-3, with 8 bases lining up with TRBD2. The V and J ends lost 0 bases and 4 bases, in that order; junction bases with no gene match: 3. Per the germline V gene, CDR1 is KGHSH and CDR2 is LQKENI. This CDR3 has 15 residues. Here the CDR3 reads CASSPPSGAPDTQYF. The CDR3 region has the DNA TGTGCCAGCTCACCACCTAGCGGGGCCCCAGATACGCAGTATTTT.

The chain is built from TRBV27 and TRBJ2-1, with 9 positions matching TRBD1. Per germline, CDR1 MNHEY and CDR2 SMNVEV (reference sequence). The ends lost 3 bases at V and 7 bases at J; junction bases unmatched: 4. This CDR3 has 14 residues. The CDR3 nucleotides are TGTGCCAGCAGTTTGGCAGACAGGGGGAATGAGCAGTTCTTC. This codes for CASSLADRGNEQFF.

V usage is TRBV18 and J usage is TRBJ2-7, with a possible D match to TRBD1 (5 bases). The CDR3 sequence is 16 residues long. Germline CDR1 reads KGHSH; CDR2 reads LQKENI. V was shortened by 5 bases and J by 2 bases, with 19 bases between the two germline ends. DNA for the CDR3: TGTGCCAGCTCAGGCTCGGAACAGGTGAGCCCCTACGAGCAGTACTTC. Protein product: CASSGSEQVSPYEQYF.

The chain carries TRBV19 and TRBJ2-5, with D hard to call. Trimming pared 10 bases from V and 4 bases from J, leaving 13 bases between. CDR3 size: 12 residues. Germline values: CDR1 LNHDA, CDR2 SQIVND (reference sequence). The CDR3, as DNA: TGTGCCACCTCCGCGTCTCCAGAGACCCAGTACTTC. Its translation: CATSASPETQYF.

The chain is built from TRBV6-1 and TRBJ2-2, with D perhaps TRBD2 (6 bases). There are 13 residues in the CDR3. The germline CDR1 and CDR2 sequences are MNHNS and SASEGT. V lost 8 bases, J lost 7 bases, and 14 bases lay in between. The CDR3 DNA reads TGTGCCAGCGCGGTCGGGGGAAGCGGGGAGCTGTTTTTT. Translation: CASAVGGSGELFF.

The V call is TRBV7-9, the J call TRBJ2-1; 8 bases line up with TRBD2. V lost 4 bases, J lost 6 bases, and 8 bases stayed unmatched. The CDR3 covers 15 residues. Germline V gene data show CDR1 as SEHNR and CDR2 as FQNEAQ (reference sequence). In DNA form, the CDR3 reads TGTGCCAGCAGCTCCGGGCTTACTAGCGGCAATGAGCAGTTCTTC. Its protein is CASSSGLTSGNEQFF. Filled out from reference TRBV7-9 and TRBJ2-1, the complete variable domain reads DTGVSQNPRHKITKRGQNVTFRCDPISEHNRLYWYRQTLGQGPEFLTYFQNEAQLEKSRLLSDRFSAERPKGSFSTLEIQRTEQGDSAMYLCASSSGLTSGNEQFFGPGTRLTVL.

The chain couples TRBV5-1 to TRBJ1-1; 9 positions match TRBD1. V dropped 4 bases and J dropped 1; count of bases not matched to a gene: 14. From germline, CDR1 is SGHRS and CDR2 YFSETQ. The CDR3 is made up of 18 amino acids. The chain's CDR3 is CASSVRDRAFFTNTEAFF. CDR3 nucleotide sequence: TGCGCCAGCAGCGTCCGGGACAGGGCTTTTTTCACGAACACTGAAGCTTTCTTT.

The chain has TRBV28 and TRBJ2-7, with 7 bases fitting TRBD1. The CDR3 totals 15 residues. Germline V gene lookup returns CDR1 MDHEN and CDR2 SYDVKM. V trimming: 6 bases; J trimming: 3 bases; junction bases outside the gene matches: 11. This CDR3 reads CASRRKDRKDYEQYF. CDR3 sequence (DNA): TGTGCCAGCAGGAGGAAGGACAGGAAGGACTACGAGCAGTACTTC.

The V gene is TRBV7-6, the J gene TRBJ2-2; D perhaps matches TRBD2 (5 bases). Per the germline V gene, CDR1 is SGHVS and CDR2 is FNYEAQ. The V and J ends lost 1 base and 7 bases respectively, with 16 bases between them. The length of the CDR3 is 16 residues. The CDR3 sequence: CASSLGMEVSSGELFF. CDR3 sequence (DNA): TGTGCCAGCAGCTTAGGGATGGAGGTGTCAAGCGGGGAGCTGTTTTTT.

The chain has TRBV18 and TRBJ2-7; 8 bases align to TRBD1. The length of the CDR3 is 15 residues. The germline CDR1 and CDR2 sequences are KGHSH and LQKENI. After removal of 3 bases from V and 4 bases from J, the junction contained 8 bases not matched to a gene. The CDR3 loop reads CASSPASGQGYEQYF. The CDR3 DNA follows: TGTGCCAGCTCACCGGCCTCTGGACAGGGTTACGAGCAGTACTTC.

The V and J genes are TRBV10-2 and TRBJ2-6, with D tentatively TRBD1 (5 bases). V gave up 2 bases and J gave up 0 bases, with 8 bases separating them. CDR3 length: 16 amino acids. Germline CDR1 reads WSHSY; CDR2 reads SAAADI. CDR3 DNA: TGCGCCAGCAGTGAGGACAGCTTCTCTGGGGCCAACGTCCTGACTTTC. It yields the protein CASSEDSFSGANVLTF.

The count of this clone is one. The genes are TRBV5-6 and TRBJ2-1; 8 bases are shared with TRBD2. V lost 2 bases and J lost 5; bases outside the gene matches: 9. CDR1 is SGHDT, CDR2 YYEEEE, per germline. This CDR3 has 16 amino acids. CDR3 loop: CASSFFWGLGHNEQFF. DNA for the CDR3: TGTGCCAGCAGCTTTTTTTGGGGACTAGGCCACAATGAGCAGTTCTTC.

The chain combines TRBV6-5 with TRBJ1-1, with a weak D call TRBD1 (6 bases). CDR3 size: 11 residues. Trimming removed 6 bases from V and 11 bases from J, with 13 bases in between. Germline V lookup: CDR1 MNHEY, CDR2 SVGAGI. CDR3 coding DNA: TGTGCCAGCAGCACAGGGTCGGTTGCTTTCTTT. Translating it yields CASSTGSVAFF.

The gene calls are TRBV4-1 and TRBJ2-5; 7 nucleotides match TRBD2. The ends lost 4 bases at V and 0 bases at J; junction bases unmatched: 2. Germline V gene data show CDR1 as MGHRA and CDR2 as YSYEKL. The CDR3 runs to 14 residues. CDR3 bases: TGCGCCAGCAGCCCCCTAGCGGACCAAGAGACCCAGTACTTC. Amino acids: CASSPLADQETQYF.

The rearrangement uses TRBV7-9 and TRBJ2-3, with 10 bases aligning to TRBD2. This CDR3 has 15 amino acids. CDR1 and CDR2 from the germline V gene are SEHNR and FQNEAQ (reference sequence). V gave up 8 bases and J gave up 2 bases; unmatched junction bases: 7. For the CDR3, the DNA is TGTGCCAGCGGACTGCTAGCGGGAGTCACAGATACGCAGTATTTT. Its translation is CASGLLAGVTDTQYF.

This clone appeared a single time. The chain links TRBV10-3 to TRBJ2-7, with D perhaps TRBD1 (6 bases). The germline V gene encodes CDR1 ENHRY and CDR2 SYGVKD. Trimming removed 0 bases at V and 0 bases at J, with 15 bases between. This CDR3 comprises 17 residues. The CDR3 nucleotides are TGTGCCATCAGTGAGTCGATGGGGAAGGGGGACTCCTACGAGCAGTACTTC. This sequence encodes CAISESMGKGDSYEQYF.

The chain recombines TRBV5-6 with TRBJ2-7, with 9 bases fitting TRBD1. CDR1 and CDR2 from the germline V gene are SGHDT and YYEEEE. The CDR3 totals 19 residues. Unmatched junction bases numbered 19, after V lost 3 bases and J lost 3 bases. The CDR3 here is CASSSIRLNPGTGSYEQYF. CDR3 bases: TGTGCCAGCAGCTCAATTCGTCTCAATCCCGGGACAGGGAGCTACGAGCAGTACTTC.

The chain carries TRBV29-1 and TRBJ2-1; D not certain. V lost 7 bases and J lost 8, with 15 bases in between. The CDR3 contains 12 residues. CDR1 is SQVTM and CDR2 is ANQGSEA in the germline V gene. The CDR3 is CSAHYPGDEQFF. As DNA, the CDR3 is TGCAGCGCCCACTACCCTGGCGATGAGCAGTTCTTC.

The gene calls are TRBV28 and TRBJ2-7, with TRBD1 identical over 8 bases. Germline V gene data show CDR1 as MDHEN and CDR2 as SYDVKM. The J segment lost 7 bases and the V segment lost 5 bases, leaving 10 bases of the junction unmatched. The CDR3 has 14 residues. CDR3 residues: CASSLDRGLMEQYF. The DNA for the CDR3 is TGTGCCAGCAGTCTCGACAGGGGATTGATGGAGCAGTACTTC. Full variable domain (remainder filled in from reference TRBV28 and TRBJ2-7): DVKVTQSSRYLVKRTGEKVFLECVQDMDHENMFWYRQDPGLGLRLIYFSYDVKMKEKGDIPEGYSVSREKKERFSLILESASTNQTSMYLCASSLDRGLMEQYFGPGTRLTVT.

The chain couples TRBV5-4 to TRBJ1-2, with 8 bases fitting TRBD1. Looked up from germline, CDR1 is SGHNT and CDR2 is YYREEE (reference sequence). This CDR3 region has 16 residues. The V segment lost 6 bases and the J segment 7 bases; nucleotides outside the gene matches: 17. The CDR3 sequence is CASNLGFPGQGVGYTF. The DNA for the CDR3 is TGTGCCAGCAACCTTGGGTTCCCCGGACAGGGAGTTGGCTACACCTTC.

The chain joins TRBV2 to TRBJ1-1, with 8 bases fitting TRBD1. The trim removed 6 bases at V and 1 base at J, leaving 4 bases unmatched. The CDR3 is made up of 14 amino acids. In germline, CDR1 is SNHLY, CDR2 FYNNEI. CDR3 region: CASSGQGGNTEAFF. CDR3 DNA sequence: TGTGCCAGCAGCGGACAGGGCGGGAACACTGAAGCTTTCTTT.